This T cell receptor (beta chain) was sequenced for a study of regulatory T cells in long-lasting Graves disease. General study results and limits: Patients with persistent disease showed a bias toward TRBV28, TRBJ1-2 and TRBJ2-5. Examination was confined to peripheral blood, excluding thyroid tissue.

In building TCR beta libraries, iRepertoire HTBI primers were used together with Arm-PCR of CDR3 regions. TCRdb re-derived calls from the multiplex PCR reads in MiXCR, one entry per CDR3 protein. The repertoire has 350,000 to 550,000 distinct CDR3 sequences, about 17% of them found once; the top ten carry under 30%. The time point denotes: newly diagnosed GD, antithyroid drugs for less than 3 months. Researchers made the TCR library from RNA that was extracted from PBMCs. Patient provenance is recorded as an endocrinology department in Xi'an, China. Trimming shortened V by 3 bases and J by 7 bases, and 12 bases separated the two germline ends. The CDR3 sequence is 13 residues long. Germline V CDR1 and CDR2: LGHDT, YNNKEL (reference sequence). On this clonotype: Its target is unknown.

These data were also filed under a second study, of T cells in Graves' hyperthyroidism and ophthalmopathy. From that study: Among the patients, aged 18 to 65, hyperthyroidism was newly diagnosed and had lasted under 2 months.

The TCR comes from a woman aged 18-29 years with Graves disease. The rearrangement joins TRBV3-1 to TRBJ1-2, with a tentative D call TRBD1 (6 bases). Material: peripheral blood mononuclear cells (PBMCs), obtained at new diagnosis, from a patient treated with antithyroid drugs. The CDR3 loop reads CASSHSGVTGYTF. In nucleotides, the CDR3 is TGTGCCAGCAGCCATTCAGGGGTTACTGGCTACACCTTC.